The following is a T cell receptor beta chain sequence with its context. Its target is not known. The data belong to a study of OX40 agonist ivuxolimab in advanced cancers. Study-wide background: Enrolled patients in dose escalation had cancers that were hepatocellular carcinoma, melanoma, renal cell or head and neck cancer. Among those enrolled, mean age was approximately 60 years (range roughly 20 to 79) and 75% to 85% were male. Previous treatment with anti-PD-1, anti-PD-L1 or anti-CTLA-4 therapy was allowed; 40% had received some. The study, taken as a whole, reports: Some patients who did not respond also had low normalized T-cell clonal expansion.

Produced via immunoSEQ multiplex PCR; TCRdb's table is partial and in-frame only. Here the sample spans 50,000 to 65,000 clones, around 90% being singletons. Germline CDR1 and CDR2: MNHNS and SASEGT. The CDR3 totals 15 residues. V lost 7 bases and J lost 2, with 15 bases in between. This sample comprised CD4+ or CD8+ T cells sorted from blood, obtained in a trial of the OX40 agonist ivuxolimab. This TCR was recovered from an adult with an advanced solid tumor such as melanoma, head and neck, liver or kidney cancer. This rearrangement joins TRBV6-1 to TRBJ1-3; D remains ambiguous. CDR3 nucleotide sequence: TGTGCCAGCACCCCGGACGATCGGCCTGGAAACACCATATATTTT. Its translation is CASTPDDRPGNTIYF.